A selection of T cell receptor beta chains follows, all from one sample in a study of prognosis after radiotherapy for stage I lung cancer. One entry per CDR3 protein, called by TCRdb with MiXCR from the multiplex PCR reads. Of over 20,000 distinct CDR3 sequences in the sample, about 37% were seen once. Sequenced material: PBMCs, taken before or after stereotactic body radiation therapy (not recorded which). All receptors come from a donor over 45 with non-small cell lung cancer. Both conserved end residues are part of each CDR3. Fields, in order: J gene, V gene, clone size, D gene, CDR3 length, CDR3 protein, CDR3 DNA. A D gene is named only where the DNA matches it firmly. Not all rows give a size; the values are once, few, many and, for expanded clones, a class.

J gene: TRBJ2-5
V gene: TRBV7-2
clone size: many
D gene: NA
CDR3 length: 14
CDR3 protein: CASSLEGGMKTQYF
CDR3 DNA: TGTGCCAGCAGCTTAGAAGGCGGGATGAAGACCCAGTACTTC

J gene: TRBJ1-5
V gene: TRBV6-5
clone size: many
D gene: NA
CDR3 length: 15
CDR3 protein: CASSYSSYSNQPQHF
CDR3 DNA: TGTGCCAGCAGTTACTCCAGTTATAGCAATCAGCCCCAGCATTTT

J gene: TRBJ1-2
V gene: TRBV27
clone size: few
D gene: NA
CDR3 length: 17
CDR3 protein: CASSPSLAVSSTYGYTF
CDR3 DNA: TGTGCCAGCAGTCCCTCCCTCGCTGTCTCAAGCACCTATGGCTACACCTTC

J gene: TRBJ2-7
V gene: TRBV11-3
clone size: NA
D gene: NA
CDR3 length: 13
CDR3 protein: CASSLGERDEQYF
CDR3 DNA: TGTGCCAGCAGCTTAGGGGAGAGGGACGAGCAGTACTTC

J gene: TRBJ2-7
V gene: TRBV5-1
clone size: NA
D gene: TRBD1
CDR3 length: 13
CDR3 protein: CASSWGTGYEQYF
CDR3 DNA: TGCGCCAGCAGCTGGGGGACAGGCTACGAGCAGTACTTC

J gene: TRBJ1-5
V gene: TRBV12-3/TRBV12-4
clone size: many
D gene: NA
CDR3 length: 14
CDR3 protein: CASSLRTEAQPQHF
CDR3 DNA: TGTGCCAGCAGTTTACGGACAGAGGCTCAGCCCCAGCATTTT

J gene: TRBJ1-1
V gene: TRBV18
clone size: NA
D gene: TRBD1
CDR3 length: 13
CDR3 protein: CASSPGQNLEAFF
CDR3 DNA: TGTGCCAGCTCACCGGGACAGAACCTTGAAGCTTTCTTT

J gene: TRBJ1-6
V gene: TRBV19
clone size: NA
D gene: NA
CDR3 length: 15
CDR3 protein: CASSTGELYNSPLHF
CDR3 DNA: TGTGCCAGTAGTACGGGAGAGTTGTATAATTCACCCCTCCACTTT

J gene: TRBJ1-3
V gene: TRBV30
clone size: NA
D gene: NA
CDR3 length: 12
CDR3 protein: CASKRPGNTIYF
CDR3 DNA: TGTGCCTCCAAAAGGCCCGGAAACACCATATATTTT

J gene: TRBJ2-7
V gene: TRBV5-1
clone size: many
D gene: TRBD2
CDR3 length: 18
CDR3 protein: CASSLRSGTSGTNYEQYF
CDR3 DNA: TGCGCCAGCAGCTTGAGGTCGGGGACTAGCGGGACCAACTACGAGCAGTACTTC

J gene: TRBJ2-5
V gene: TRBV28
clone size: NA
D gene: TRBD2
CDR3 length: 18
CDR3 protein: CASSLFGLAGGSMETQYF
CDR3 DNA: TGTGCCAGCAGTTTATTCGGACTAGCGGGAGGGTCCATGGAGACCCAGTACTTC

J gene: TRBJ2-1
V gene: TRBV12-3/TRBV12-4
clone size: many
D gene: TRBD1
CDR3 length: 12
CDR3 protein: CASRQGVVEQFF
CDR3 DNA: TGTGCCAGCCGCCAGGGGGTGGTTGAGCAGTTCTTC

J gene: TRBJ1-6
V gene: TRBV13
clone size: NA
D gene: NA
CDR3 length: 14
CDR3 protein: CAIHGSSYNSPLHF
CDR3 DNA: TGTGCCATTCATGGGAGCTCCTATAATTCACCCCTCCACTTT

J gene: TRBJ1-2
V gene: TRBV12-3/TRBV12-4
clone size: many
D gene: NA
CDR3 length: 14
CDR3 protein: CASSLITGLYGYTF
CDR3 DNA: TGTGCCAGCAGTCTAATCACCGGGCTCTATGGCTACACCTTC

J gene: TRBJ1-3
V gene: TRBV18
clone size: many
D gene: NA
CDR3 length: 17
CDR3 protein: CASSPQGSSSGGNTIYF
CDR3 DNA: TGTGCCAGCTCACCACAAGGAAGCTCATCGGGTGGAAACACCATATATTTT

J gene: TRBJ1-1
V gene: TRBV3-1
clone size: many
D gene: NA
CDR3 length: 15
CDR3 protein: CASSGGVGAGTEAFF
CDR3 DNA: TGTGCCAGCAGCGGGGGCGTGGGGGCTGGCACTGAAGCTTTCTTT

J gene: TRBJ2-3
V gene: TRBV6-2/TRBV6-3
clone size: NA
D gene: TRBD1
CDR3 length: 16
CDR3 protein: CASSTMGQGGTDTQYF
CDR3 DNA: TGTGCCAGCAGTACCATGGGACAGGGGGGGACAGATACGCAGTATTTT

J gene: TRBJ2-1
V gene: TRBV12-5
clone size: NA
D gene: TRBD1
CDR3 length: 16
CDR3 protein: CASGLPGTGEYNEQFF
CDR3 DNA: TGTGCTAGTGGTTTGCCTGGGACAGGGGAATACAATGAGCAGTTCTTC

J gene: TRBJ1-2
V gene: TRBV28
clone size: NA
D gene: NA
CDR3 length: 15
CDR3 protein: CASSSMGPANYGYTF
CDR3 DNA: TGTGCCAGCAGTTCTATGGGGCCAGCTAACTATGGCTACACCTTC

J gene: TRBJ2-3
V gene: TRBV5-1
clone size: many
D gene: TRBD2
CDR3 length: 16
CDR3 protein: CASSWGLAGLTDTQYF
CDR3 DNA: TGCGCCAGCAGCTGGGGACTAGCGGGCCTCACAGATACGCAGTATTTT

J gene: TRBJ1-2
V gene: TRBV6-1
clone size: NA
D gene: TRBD1
CDR3 length: 15
CDR3 protein: CASIPGQGADYCYTF
CDR3 DNA: TGTGCCAGCATCCCGGGACAGGGGGCAGATTATTGCTACACCTTC

J gene: TRBJ1-1
V gene: TRBV24-1
clone size: many
D gene: NA
CDR3 length: 13
CDR3 protein: CATSARDYTEAFF
CDR3 DNA: TGTGCCACCAGTGCCAGAGATTACACTGAAGCTTTCTTT

J gene: TRBJ1-4
V gene: TRBV28
clone size: many
D gene: NA
CDR3 length: 16
CDR3 protein: CASSYEPLGREEKLFF
CDR3 DNA: TGTGCCAGCAGTTATGAACCCCTCGGGCGGGAGGAAAAACTGTTTTTT

J gene: TRBJ2-3
V gene: TRBV7-6
clone size: NA
D gene: TRBD2
CDR3 length: 16
CDR3 protein: CASSLALAGLTDTQYF
CDR3 DNA: TGTGCCAGCAGCTTAGCCCTAGCGGGGTTAACAGATACGCAGTATTTT

J gene: TRBJ2-7
V gene: TRBV7-2
clone size: NA
D gene: NA
CDR3 length: 13
CDR3 protein: CASSLNFHGEQYF
CDR3 DNA: TGTGCCAGCAGCTTGAATTTTCATGGCGAGCAGTACTTC

J gene: TRBJ2-7
V gene: TRBV6-1
clone size: many
D gene: TRBD2
CDR3 length: 16
CDR3 protein: CASSPPTGLAAYEQYF
CDR3 DNA: TGTGCCAGCAGTCCACCTACGGGACTAGCGGCCTACGAGCAGTACTTC

J gene: TRBJ1-6
V gene: TRBV20-1
clone size: many
D gene: NA
CDR3 length: 17
CDR3 protein: CSARDQSTSPGNSPLHF
CDR3 DNA: TGCAGTGCTAGAGACCAGTCCACCTCCCCTGGGAATTCACCCCTCCACTTT

J gene: TRBJ2-2
V gene: TRBV5-1
clone size: many
D gene: NA
CDR3 length: 16
CDR3 protein: CASSLENPMNTGELFF
CDR3 DNA: TGCGCCAGCAGCCTCGAAAATCCTATGAACACCGGGGAGCTGTTTTTT

J gene: TRBJ2-3
V gene: TRBV19
clone size: NA
D gene: NA
CDR3 length: 15
CDR3 protein: CASSMSLRPTDTQYF
CDR3 DNA: TGTGCCAGTAGTATGAGCCTCAGACCCACAGATACGCAGTATTTT

J gene: TRBJ1-5
V gene: TRBV27
clone size: medium-sized
D gene: TRBD1
CDR3 length: 13
CDR3 protein: CASSPGQARPQHF
CDR3 DNA: TGTGCCAGCAGTCCGGGACAGGCACGGCCCCAGCATTTT

J gene: TRBJ2-1
V gene: TRBV12-3/TRBV12-4
clone size: NA
D gene: NA
CDR3 length: 16
CDR3 protein: CASRPPGARSYNEQFF
CDR3 DNA: TGTGCCAGCAGACCCCCAGGAGCTCGTTCCTACAATGAGCAGTTCTTC

J gene: TRBJ2-3
V gene: TRBV6-2/TRBV6-3
clone size: NA
D gene: TRBD2
CDR3 length: 15
CDR3 protein: CASRLGGRSTDTQYF
CDR3 DNA: TGTGCCAGCAGGCTGGGGGGGAGGAGCACAGATACGCAGTATTTT

J gene: TRBJ2-3
V gene: TRBV28
clone size: many
D gene: NA
CDR3 length: 12
CDR3 protein: CASSQEADTQYF
CDR3 DNA: TGTGCCAGCAGCCAGGAGGCAGATACGCAGTATTTT

J gene: TRBJ2-7
V gene: TRBV10-3
clone size: many
D gene: TRBD2
CDR3 length: 16
CDR3 protein: CAISEPKGLAGAKQYF
CDR3 DNA: TGTGCCATCAGTGAGCCGAAGGGACTAGCGGGAGCCAAGCAGTACTTC

J gene: TRBJ2-1
V gene: TRBV28
clone size: many
D gene: NA
CDR3 length: 16
CDR3 protein: CASSYLRGNSYNEQFF
CDR3 DNA: TGTGCCAGCAGTTACCTCCGCGGAAACTCCTACAATGAGCAGTTCTTC

J gene: TRBJ1-4
V gene: TRBV7-9
clone size: many
D gene: TRBD1
CDR3 length: 14
CDR3 protein: CATGPRTGDEKLFF
CDR3 DNA: TGTGCCACCGGCCCCCGGACAGGGGACGAAAAACTGTTTTTT

J gene: TRBJ2-7
V gene: TRBV28
clone size: many
D gene: NA
CDR3 length: 12
CDR3 protein: CASSSRGYEQYF
CDR3 DNA: TGTGCCAGCAGTTCCAGGGGTTACGAGCAGTACTTC

J gene: TRBJ2-3
V gene: TRBV6-2/TRBV6-3
clone size: many
D gene: NA
CDR3 length: 14
CDR3 protein: CASSYDTTSDTQYF
CDR3 DNA: TGTGCCAGCAGTTACGACACAACCTCAGATACGCAGTATTTT

J gene: TRBJ2-7
V gene: TRBV30
clone size: many
D gene: NA
CDR3 length: 16
CDR3 protein: CAWSGGPAASSYEQYF
CDR3 DNA: TGTGCCTGGAGTGGTGGTCCGGCGGCCAGCTCCTACGAGCAGTACTTC

J gene: TRBJ1-4
V gene: TRBV20-1
clone size: NA
D gene: TRBD1
CDR3 length: 12
CDR3 protein: CSTGQGNEKLFF
CDR3 DNA: TGCAGTACGGGACAGGGTAATGAAAAACTGTTTTTT

J gene: TRBJ1-4
V gene: TRBV27
clone size: NA
D gene: TRBD1
CDR3 length: 15
CDR3 protein: CASSLWTGRVEKLFF
CDR3 DNA: TGTGCCAGCAGTTTATGGACAGGGAGGGTGGAAAAACTGTTTTTT

J gene: TRBJ1-2
V gene: TRBV3-1
clone size: many
D gene: NA
CDR3 length: 13
CDR3 protein: CASSQGRGFGYTF
CDR3 DNA: TGTGCCAGCAGCCAAGGACGCGGCTTTGGCTACACCTTC

J gene: TRBJ1-2
V gene: TRBV18
clone size: many
D gene: NA
CDR3 length: 14
CDR3 protein: CASSPPGRFYGYTF
CDR3 DNA: TGTGCCAGCTCACCACCGGGGAGGTTCTATGGCTACACCTTC

J gene: TRBJ1-4
V gene: TRBV7-2
clone size: many
D gene: TRBD1
CDR3 length: 15
CDR3 protein: CASSQTGIGGEKLFF
CDR3 DNA: TGTGCCAGCAGTCAAACAGGGATAGGGGGCGAAAAACTGTTTTTT

J gene: TRBJ2-4
V gene: TRBV5-1
clone size: few
D gene: NA
CDR3 length: 15
CDR3 protein: CASSLSTDRMNIQYF
CDR3 DNA: TGCGCCAGCAGCTTGTCGACGGACAGAATGAACATTCAGTACTTC

J gene: TRBJ2-3
V gene: TRBV29-1
clone size: many
D gene: TRBD2
CDR3 length: 14
CDR3 protein: CSVSQRDFTDTQYF
CDR3 DNA: TGCAGCGTTTCACAGCGGGACTTCACAGATACGCAGTATTTT

J gene: TRBJ2-1
V gene: TRBV5-4
clone size: NA
D gene: NA
CDR3 length: 13
CDR3 protein: CASSLQGSTEQFF
CDR3 DNA: TGTGCCAGCAGCTTACAGGGTTCCACTGAGCAGTTCTTC

J gene: TRBJ2-7
V gene: TRBV6-1
clone size: many
D gene: TRBD2
CDR3 length: 15
CDR3 protein: CASSPVAGAIYEQYF
CDR3 DNA: TGTGCCAGCAGCCCGGTAGCGGGAGCTATCTACGAGCAGTACTTC